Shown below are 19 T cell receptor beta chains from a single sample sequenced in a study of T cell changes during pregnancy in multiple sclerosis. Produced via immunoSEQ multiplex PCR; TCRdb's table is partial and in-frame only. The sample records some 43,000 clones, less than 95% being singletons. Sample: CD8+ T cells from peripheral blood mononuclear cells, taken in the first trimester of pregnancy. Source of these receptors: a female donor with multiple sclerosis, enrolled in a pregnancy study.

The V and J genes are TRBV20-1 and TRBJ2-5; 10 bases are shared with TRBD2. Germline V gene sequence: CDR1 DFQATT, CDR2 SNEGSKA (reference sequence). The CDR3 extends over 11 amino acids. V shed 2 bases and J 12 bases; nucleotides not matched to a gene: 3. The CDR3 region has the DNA TGCAGTGCTAGAACTAGCGGGGAAGAGTACTTC. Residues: CSARTSGEEYF.

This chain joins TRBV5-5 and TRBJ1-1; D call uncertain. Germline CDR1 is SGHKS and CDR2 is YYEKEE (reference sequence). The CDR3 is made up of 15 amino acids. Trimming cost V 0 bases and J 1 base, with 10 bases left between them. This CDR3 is CASSLGSRENTEAFF. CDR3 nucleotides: TGTGCCAGCAGCTTGGGATCCCGAGAGAACACTGAAGCTTTCTTT. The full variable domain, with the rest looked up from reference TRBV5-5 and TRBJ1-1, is DAGVTQSPTHLIKTRGQQVTLRCSPISGHKSVSWYQQVLGQGPQFIFQYYEKEERGRGNFPDRFSARQFPNYSSELNVNALLLGDSALYLCASSLGSRENTEAFFGQGTRLTVV.

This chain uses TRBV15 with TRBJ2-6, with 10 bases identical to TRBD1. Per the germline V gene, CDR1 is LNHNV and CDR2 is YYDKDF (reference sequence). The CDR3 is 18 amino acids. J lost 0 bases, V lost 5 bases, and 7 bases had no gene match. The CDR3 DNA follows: TGTGCCACCAGCCCCGAAGGGACAGGGGACTCTGGGGCCAACGTCCTGACTTTC. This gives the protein CATSPEGTGDSGANVLTF.

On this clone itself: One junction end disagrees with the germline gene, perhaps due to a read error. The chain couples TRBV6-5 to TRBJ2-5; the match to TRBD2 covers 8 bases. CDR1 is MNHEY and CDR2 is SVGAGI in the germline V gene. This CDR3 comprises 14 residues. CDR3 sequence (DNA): TGTGCCAGCAGCCCCGGGGGGGCCCAAGGGACCCAGTACTTC. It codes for CASSPGGAQGTQYF.

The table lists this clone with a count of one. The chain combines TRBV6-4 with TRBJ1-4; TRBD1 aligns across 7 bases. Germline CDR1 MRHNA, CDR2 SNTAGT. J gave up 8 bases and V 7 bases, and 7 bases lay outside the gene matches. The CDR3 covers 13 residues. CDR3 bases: TGTGCCAGCATTACTGCAGGGGGGGAAAAACTGTTTTTT. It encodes CASITAGGEKLFF.

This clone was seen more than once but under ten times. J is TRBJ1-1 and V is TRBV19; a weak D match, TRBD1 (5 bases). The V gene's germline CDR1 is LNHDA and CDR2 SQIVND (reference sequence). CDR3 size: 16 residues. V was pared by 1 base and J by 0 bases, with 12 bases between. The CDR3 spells CASSIAGHRMNTEAFF. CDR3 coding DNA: TGTGCCAGTAGTATAGCCGGACACCGGATGAACACTGAAGCTTTCTTT. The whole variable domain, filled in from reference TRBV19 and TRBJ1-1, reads DGGITQSPKYLFRKEGQNVTLSCEQNLNHDAMYWYRQDPGQGLRLIYYSQIVNDFQKGDIAEGYSVSREKKESFPLTVTSAQKNPTAFYLCASSIAGHRMNTEAFFGQGTRLTVV.

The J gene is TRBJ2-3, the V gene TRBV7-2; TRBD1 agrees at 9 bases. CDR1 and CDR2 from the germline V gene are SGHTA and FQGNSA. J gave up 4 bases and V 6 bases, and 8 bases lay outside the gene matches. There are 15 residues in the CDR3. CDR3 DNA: TGTGCCAGCAGACCCGGGACAGGGCTGTCAGATACGCAGTATTTT. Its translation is CASRPGTGLSDTQYF.

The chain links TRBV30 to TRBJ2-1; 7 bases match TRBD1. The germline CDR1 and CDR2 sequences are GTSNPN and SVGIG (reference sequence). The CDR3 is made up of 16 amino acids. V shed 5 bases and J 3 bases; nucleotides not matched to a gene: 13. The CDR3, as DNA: TGTGCCTGGTCCGGACAGGACAGCGAATACTACAATGAGCAGTTCTTC. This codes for CAWSGQDSEYYNEQFF. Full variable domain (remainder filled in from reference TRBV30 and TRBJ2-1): SQTIHQWPATLVQPVGSPLSLECTVEGTSNPNLYWYRQAAGRGLQLLFYSVGIGQISSEVPQNLSASRPQDRQFILSSKKLLLSDSGFYLCAWSGQDSEYYNEQFFGPGTRLTVL.

The CDR3 is CASSLVAPGSGANVLTF. DNA of the CDR3: TGCGCCAGCAGCTTGGTAGCCCCAGGGTCTGGGGCCAACGTCCTGACTTTC. The gene calls are TRBV5-1 and TRBJ2-6, with D possibly TRBD1 on 5 matching bases. Germline V gene data show CDR1 as SGHRS and CDR2 as YFSETQ. This CDR3 has 17 amino acids. V was cut by 0 bases and J by 1 base, with 11 bases left in between.

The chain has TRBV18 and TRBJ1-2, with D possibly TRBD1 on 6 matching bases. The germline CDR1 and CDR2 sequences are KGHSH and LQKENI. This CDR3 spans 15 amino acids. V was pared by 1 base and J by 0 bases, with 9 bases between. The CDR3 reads CASSPRDTSNYGYTF. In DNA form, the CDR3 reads TGTGCCAGCTCACCACGGGACACCTCTAACTATGGCTACACCTTC.

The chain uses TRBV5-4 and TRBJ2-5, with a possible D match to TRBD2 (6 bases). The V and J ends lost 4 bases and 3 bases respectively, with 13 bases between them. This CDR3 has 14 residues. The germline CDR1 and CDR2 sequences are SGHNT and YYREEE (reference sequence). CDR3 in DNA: TGTGCCAGCAGCGCCCCGGGACTTGAAGAGACCCAGTACTTC. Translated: CASSAPGLEETQYF.

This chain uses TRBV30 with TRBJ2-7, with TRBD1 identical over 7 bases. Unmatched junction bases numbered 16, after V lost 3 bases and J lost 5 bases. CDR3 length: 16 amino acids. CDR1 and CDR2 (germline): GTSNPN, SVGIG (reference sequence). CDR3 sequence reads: CAWRAYRGDTQNEQYF. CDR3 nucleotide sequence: TGTGCCTGGAGGGCTTACAGGGGCGACACCCAAAACGAGCAGTACTTC.

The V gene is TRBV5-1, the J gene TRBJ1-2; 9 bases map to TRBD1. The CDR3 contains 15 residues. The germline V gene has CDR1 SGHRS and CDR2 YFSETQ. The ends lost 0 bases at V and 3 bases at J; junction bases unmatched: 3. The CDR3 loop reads CASSLAGTGYYGYTF. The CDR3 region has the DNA TGCGCCAGCAGCTTGGCCGGGACAGGGTACTATGGCTACACCTTC.

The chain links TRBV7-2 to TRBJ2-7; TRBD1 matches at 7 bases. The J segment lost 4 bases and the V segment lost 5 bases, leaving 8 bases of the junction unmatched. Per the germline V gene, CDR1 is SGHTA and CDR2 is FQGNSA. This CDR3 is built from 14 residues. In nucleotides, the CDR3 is TGTGCCAGCAGCCCGCCGGGACAGTCGTACGAGCAGTACTTC. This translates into CASSPPGQSYEQYF.

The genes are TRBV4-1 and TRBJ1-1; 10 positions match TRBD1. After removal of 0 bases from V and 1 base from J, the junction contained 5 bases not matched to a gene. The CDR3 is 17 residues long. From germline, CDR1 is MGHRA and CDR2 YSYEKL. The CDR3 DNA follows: TGCGCCAGCAGCCAAGACGCGGGACAGGGGCCGAACACTGAAGCTTTCTTT. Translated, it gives CASSQDAGQGPNTEAFF.

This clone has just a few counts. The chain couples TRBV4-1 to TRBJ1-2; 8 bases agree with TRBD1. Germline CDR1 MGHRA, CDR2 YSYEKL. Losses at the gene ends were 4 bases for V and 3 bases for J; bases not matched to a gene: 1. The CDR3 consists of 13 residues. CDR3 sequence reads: CASSPDRDYGYTF. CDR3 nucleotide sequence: TGCGCCAGCAGCCCGGACAGGGACTATGGCTACACCTTC.

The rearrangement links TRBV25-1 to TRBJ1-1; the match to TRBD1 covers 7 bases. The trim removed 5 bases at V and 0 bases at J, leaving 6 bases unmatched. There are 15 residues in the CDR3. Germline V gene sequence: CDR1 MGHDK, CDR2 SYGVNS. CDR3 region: CASSLETGLNTEAFF. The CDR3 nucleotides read TGTGCCAGCAGTCTGGAGACAGGGCTGAACACTGAAGCTTTCTTT.

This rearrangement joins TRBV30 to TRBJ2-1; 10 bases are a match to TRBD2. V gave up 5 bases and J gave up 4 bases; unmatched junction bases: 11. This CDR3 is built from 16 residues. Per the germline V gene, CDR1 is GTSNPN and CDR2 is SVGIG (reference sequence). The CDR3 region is CAWREREGLLYNEQFF. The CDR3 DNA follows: TGTGCCTGGCGGGAGCGGGAGGGCCTACTTTACAATGAGCAGTTCTTC.

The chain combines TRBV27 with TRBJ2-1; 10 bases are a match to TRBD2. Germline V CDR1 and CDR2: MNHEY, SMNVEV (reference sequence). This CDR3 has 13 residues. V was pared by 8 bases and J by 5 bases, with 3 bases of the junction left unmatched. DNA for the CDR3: TGTGCCAGCGGTCTAGCGGGAGACAATGAGCAGTTCTTC. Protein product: CASGLAGDNEQFF.